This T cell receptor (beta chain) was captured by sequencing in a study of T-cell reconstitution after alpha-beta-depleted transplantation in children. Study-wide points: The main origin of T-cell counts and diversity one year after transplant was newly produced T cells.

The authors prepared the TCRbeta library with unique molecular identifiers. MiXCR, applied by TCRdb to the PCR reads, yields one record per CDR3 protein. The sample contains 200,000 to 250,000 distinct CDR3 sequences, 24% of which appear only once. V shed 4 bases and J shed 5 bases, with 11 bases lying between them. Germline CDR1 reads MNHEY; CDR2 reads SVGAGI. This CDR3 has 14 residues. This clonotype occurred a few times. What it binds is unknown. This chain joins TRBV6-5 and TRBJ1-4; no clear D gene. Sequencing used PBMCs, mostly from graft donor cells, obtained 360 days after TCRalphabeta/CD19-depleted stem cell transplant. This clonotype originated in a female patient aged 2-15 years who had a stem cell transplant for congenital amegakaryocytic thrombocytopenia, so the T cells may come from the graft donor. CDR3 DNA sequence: TGTGCCAGCAGTTCACAAAACACGAATGAAAAACTGTTTTTT. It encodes CASSSQNTNEKLFF.